A single sample is the source of the 29 T cell receptor beta chains below, sequenced in a study of T cell repertoires in cytomegalovirus infection. For these TCRs, the target antigens are not known. One entry per CDR3 protein, called by TCRdb with MiXCR from the reads. The sample has 640,000 or so distinct CDR3 sequences; around 31% are singletons. The material was cultured PBMCs, obtained from culture after CMV antigen stimulation. The receptor set was obtained from a human donor in good health (CMV status not recorded). Some clones in this sample may be carry-over from other donors' samples.

The sample holds one count of this clonotype. The gene calls are TRBV6-1 and TRBJ2-1, with 7 bases aligning to TRBD1. CDR3 length: 14 residues. V shed 7 bases and J 2 bases; nucleotides not matched to a gene: 5. Germline lookup yields CDR1 MNHNS and CDR2 SASEGT. The CDR3, as DNA: TGTGCCAGCAATCCGACAGGGACCTACAATGAGCAGTTCTTC. It translates to CASNPTGTYNEQFF.

This clonotype appeared many times. The CDR3 bases are TGTGCCAGCAGCTTAGCGCGGGGGGTGATCTCCTACAATGAGCAGTTCTTC. It codes for CASSLARGVISYNEQFF. The chain couples TRBV7-2 to TRBJ2-1; 8 bases line up with TRBD2. Germline assignment: CDR1 SGHTA and CDR2 FQGNSA. The CDR3 sequence is 17 residues long. Trimming removed 0 bases from V and 0 bases from J; junction bases left unmatched: 4.

This sequence joins TRBV12-3 or TRBV12-4 and TRBJ2-7; tentative D call: TRBD2 (5 bases). Between the trimmed V and J ends, which lost 6 bases and 3 bases, there was a span of 15 bases. The CDR3 consists of 14 residues. CDR3 in DNA: TGTGCCAGCAGATCCAACAGCGGCGTCTACGAGCAGTACTTC. This codes for CASRSNSGVYEQYF.

This clonotype was counted many times. The rearrangement uses TRBV7-2 and TRBJ1-4, with D uncertain. This CDR3 region has 12 residues. V shed 3 bases and J shed 11 bases, with 10 bases lying between them. Germline CDR1 is SGHTA and CDR2 is FQGNSA. The CDR3 DNA reads TGTGCCAGCAGCTTTTTAGGAGAGAAACTGTTTTTT. Residues: CASSFLGEKLFF. The complete variable domain, with remaining parts taken from reference TRBV7-2 and TRBJ1-4, reads GAGVSQSPSNKVTEKGKDVELRCDPISGHTALYWYRQSLGQGLEFLIYFQGNSAPDKSGLPSDRFSAERTGGSVSTLTIQRTQQEDSAVYLCASSFLGEKLFFGSGTQLSVL.

This clonotype has only a few counts. This rearrangement joins TRBV11-2 to TRBJ1-3; no definite D call. Per the germline V gene, CDR1 is SGHAT and CDR2 is FQNNGV. With 6 bases removed from V and 3 bases from J, the gap between germline ends came to 15 bases. CDR3 size: 15 residues. CDR3 residues: CASRRVGYLGNTIYF. CDR3 nucleotide sequence: TGTGCCAGCAGGCGAGTAGGGTACCTTGGAAACACCATATATTTT.

The chain joins TRBV7-8 to TRBJ2-7, with D perhaps given as TRBD1 or TRBD2 (5 bases each). Germline CDR1 and CDR2: SGHVS and FQNEAQ. The CDR3 covers 15 residues. The V end was cut by 5 bases, the J end by 6 bases, with 20 bases between. CDR3 nucleotides: TGTGCCAGCAGCCTGGGACGGTGGTTGGCTCTCGAGCAGTACTTC. This codes for CASSLGRWLALEQYF.

The gene calls are TRBV6-5 and TRBJ1-6; D remains ambiguous. The CDR3 loop spans 13 amino acids. Germline loops: CDR1 MNHEY, CDR2 SVGAGI. Trimming stripped 2 bases from V and 8 bases from J, with 7 bases between. The CDR3: CASSYGRDSPLHF. The CDR3, as DNA: TGTGCCAGCAGTTACGGTCGGGATTCACCCCTCCACTTT.

The chain combines TRBV4-1 with TRBJ1-2, with TRBD1 as a possible D gene (5 bases). The V and J ends lost 1 base and 5 bases respectively, with 17 bases between them. The CDR3 totals 16 residues. CDR1 is MGHRA, CDR2 YSYEKL, per germline. The CDR3 bases are TGCGCCAGCAGCCAAGTAGCCACGGGACTCCCATATGGCTACACCTTC. This translates into CASSQVATGLPYGYTF.

V gene TRBV20-1 combines with J gene TRBJ2-1, with 7 bases aligning to TRBD1. Germline-derived CDR1 and CDR2 are DFQATT and SNEGSKA (reference sequence). V shed 6 bases and J 4 bases; nucleotides not matched to a gene: 12. The CDR3 sequence is 15 residues long. CDR3 nucleotide sequence: TGCAGTGCCCCCGACACCAGGACAGGTTACAATGAGCAGTTCTTC. Translated: CSAPDTRTGYNEQFF.

This rearrangement joins TRBV12-3 or TRBV12-4 to TRBJ1-3, with TRBD1 matching 7 bases. The ends lost 4 bases at V and 10 bases at J; junction bases unmatched: 7. The CDR3 is 13 residues long. The CDR3 bases are TGTGCCAGCAGTTCCTGGGACAGATTGACCATATATTTT. Protein sequence: CASSSWDRLTIYF.

The chain recombines TRBV7-6 with TRBJ2-6, with 11 bases that match TRBD1. The germline V gene encodes CDR1 SGHVS and CDR2 FNYEAQ. This CDR3 has 16 residues. J gave up 0 bases and V 10 bases, and 5 bases lay outside the gene matches. CDR3 nucleotides: TGTGCCACCGGGGGACAGGGGGACTCTGGGGCCAACGTCCTGACTTTC. Protein product: CATGGQGDSGANVLTF.

The rearrangement joins TRBV6-5 to TRBJ2-2, with 7 bases aligning to TRBD1. CDR1 and CDR2 from the germline V gene are MNHEY and SVGAGI. Germline trimming cut 5 bases from V and 5 bases from J; bases unmatched to any gene: 14. The CDR3 is 17 amino acids. CDR3 in amino acids: CASSARLSVGQTGELFF. CDR3 bases: TGTGCCAGCAGTGCCAGGTTATCCGTGGGACAGACCGGGGAGCTGTTTTTT.

The CDR3: CATGRGGNTEAFF. CDR3 bases: TGTGCCACCGGTAGAGGGGGGAACACTGAAGCTTTCTTT. The gene calls are TRBV15 and TRBJ1-1; possibly TRBD1 for D (6 bases). This CDR3 region has 13 residues. The V end lost 8 bases, the J end lost 1 base, and 11 bases lay between the germline ends. CDR1 LNHNV and CDR2 YYDKDF come from the germline V gene (reference sequence).

The chain carries TRBV20-1 and TRBJ1-4; 8 bases match TRBD1. CDR3 length equals 14 residues. CDR1 DFQATT and CDR2 SNEGSKA come from the germline V gene (reference sequence). Trimming cost V 6 bases and J 8 bases; bases outside gene matches: 11. The DNA of the CDR3 is TGCAGTGCCACAGACGTCAGGGGGCGAGAAAAACTGTTTTTT. Amino acid sequence: CSATDVRGREKLFF.

The table lists this clonotype with many counts. The V and J genes are TRBV7-6 and TRBJ1-3; the D gene is possibly TRBD1 (5 bases). Per the germline V gene, CDR1 is SGHVS and CDR2 is FNYEAQ. The CDR3 length is 17 residues. V was cut by 1 base and J by 0 bases, with 13 bases left in between. The CDR3 DNA is TGTGCCAGCAGCTTAGATTTTCCAGGGTTCTCTGGAAACACCATATATTTT. This encodes CASSLDFPGFSGNTIYF.

At least ten counts were recorded for this clonotype. The chain is built from TRBV7-2 and TRBJ1-2; the D gene is possibly TRBD1 (6 bases). Germline-derived CDR1 and CDR2 are SGHTA and FQGNSA. CDR3 length equals 15 residues. Trimming took 4 bases from V and 2 from J, leaving 14 bases between them. CDR3 DNA sequence: TGTGCCAGCAGCTACACCTCGGGGGCAAACTATGGCTACACCTTC. Amino acid sequence: CASSYTSGANYGYTF.

The CDR3 DNA is TGTGCCAGCAGCCCCGCCGTGACAGGGCTGGAGACCCAGTACTTC. This gives the protein CASSPAVTGLETQYF. The chain is built from TRBV12-3 or TRBV12-4 and TRBJ2-5; 7 positions agree with TRBD1. The V and J ends lost 6 bases and 5 bases, in that order; junction bases with no gene match: 12. CDR3 length: 15 amino acids.

The chain has TRBV27 and TRBJ1-1; D is undetermined. Deletions cut 0 bases from V and 2 bases from J, with 10 bases between. The CDR3 runs to 15 residues. Germline CDR1 MNHEY, CDR2 SMNVEV (reference sequence). CDR3 nucleotides: TGTGCCAGCAGTTTATCGAGGACGGCCAACACTGAAGCTTTCTTT. Translated: CASSLSRTANTEAFF.

This chain uses TRBV6-6 with TRBJ1-4, with a tentative D call TRBD1 (5 bases). The length of the CDR3 is 14 residues. The V and J ends lost 4 bases and 3 bases respectively, with 9 bases between them. Germline values: CDR1 MNHNY, CDR2 SVGAGI (reference sequence). CDR3 DNA: TGTGCCAGCAGTTTCCGGGACGCTAATGAAAAACTGTTTTTT. This gives the protein CASSFRDANEKLFF.

This clonotype was seen a handful of times. The chain carries TRBV7-2 and TRBJ2-7, with unresolved D. Germline CDR1 is SGHTA and CDR2 is FQGNSA. V was clipped by 5 bases and J by 3 bases, with 8 bases between them. The CDR3 has 12 residues. This CDR3 reads CASSELNYEQYF. The CDR3 nucleotides read TGTGCCAGCAGCGAACTGAACTACGAGCAGTACTTC.

The chain couples TRBV7-9 to TRBJ1-1; D remains ambiguous. Germline values: CDR1 SEHNR, CDR2 FQNEAQ (reference sequence). Trimming took off 5 bases at V and 0 bases at J, with 7 bases between the two ends. The CDR3 is 13 residues long. The CDR3 here is CASSGSLNTEAFF. The DNA for the CDR3 is TGTGCCAGCAGCGGTTCGTTGAACACTGAAGCTTTCTTT.

This clonotype came up many times. The rearrangement uses TRBV27 and TRBJ1-1; 8 bases fit TRBD1. V shed 7 bases, J shed 10 bases, and the junction held 17 bases outside the gene matches. Germline V gene data show CDR1 as MNHEY and CDR2 as SMNVEV (reference sequence). This CDR3 is built from 15 residues. The CDR3 sequence: CASIPPGTGGFGAFF. CDR3 DNA: TGTGCCAGCATCCCCCCCGGGACAGGAGGATTCGGAGCTTTCTTT.

Ten or more counts support this clonotype. The genes are TRBV7-8 and TRBJ2-5; the match to TRBD2 covers 9 bases. V shed 5 bases and J 5 bases; nucleotides not matched to a gene: 9. The length of the CDR3 is 15 residues. Per the germline V gene, CDR1 is SGHVS and CDR2 is FQNEAQ. CDR3 amino acids: CASSQIAGAGETQYF. The DNA for the CDR3 is TGTGCCAGCAGCCAAATAGCGGGGGCGGGGGAGACCCAGTACTTC.

As regards this clonotype: One base away lies a much larger clone, so this may be a sequencing read error. This chain joins TRBV7-2 and TRBJ2-3, with 7 bases that match TRBD2. The CDR3 is 16 residues long. Per germline, CDR1 SGHTA and CDR2 FQGNSA. The J segment lost 7 bases and the V segment lost 3 bases, leaving 13 bases of the junction unmatched. Here the CDR3 reads CASSFLPREATNTQYF. Written as DNA, the CDR3 is TGTGCCAGCAGCTTTTTGCCCCGGGAGGCCACGAATACGCAGTATTTT.

This chain connects TRBV11-2 to TRBJ1-6; D gene unclear. The CDR3 is 14 residues long. Germline V CDR1 and CDR2: SGHAT, FQNNGV. V was trimmed by 4 bases and J by 6 bases, leaving 10 bases between them. The CDR3 region has the DNA TGTGCCAGCAGCTCAGTTTCGGCTAATTCACCCCTCCACTTT. Amino acid sequence: CASSSVSANSPLHF.

The genes are TRBV4-1 and TRBJ1-4, with 10 bases that match TRBD1. This CDR3 is built from 15 residues. CDR1 and CDR2 (germline): MGHRA, YSYEKL. The V gene end was trimmed by 2 bases and the J gene end by 7 bases; junction bases not matched to a gene: 4. CDR3 sequence: CASSQMDRGAEKLFF. Here the CDR3 DNA reads TGCGCCAGCAGCCAAATGGACAGGGGGGCTGAAAAACTGTTTTTT.

This chain joins TRBV6-2 or TRBV6-3 and TRBJ2-1, with D tentatively TRBD1 (6 bases). V dropped 7 bases and J dropped 4 bases, with 17 bases sitting between them. This CDR3 has 15 residues. The germline V gene has CDR1 MNHEY and CDR2 SVGEGT. Here the CDR3 reads CASTYREFGYNEQFF. CDR3 bases: TGTGCCAGCACCTACAGGGAGTTCGGTTACAATGAGCAGTTCTTC.

A note on this clonotype: An end of the junction does not agree with germline; a read error may underlie this. The V call is TRBV7-6, the J call TRBJ1-2; a possible D gene is TRBD1 (5 bases). The germline V gene encodes CDR1 SGHVS and CDR2 FNYEAQ. The CDR3 consists of 16 residues. The CDR3 spells CASSLFRGSTNCGYPF. The CDR3 nucleotides are TGTGCCAGCAGCTTATTTCGGGGGTCAACTAACTGTGGCTACCCCTTC.

The chain couples TRBV7-8 to TRBJ2-5; a weak D match, TRBD1 (6 bases). V was pared by 1 base and J by 4 bases, with 13 bases between. The CDR3 is made up of 15 amino acids. CDR1 is SGHVS and CDR2 is FQNEAQ in the germline V gene. DNA for the CDR3: TGTGCCAGCAGCTTAGGGGGGACACCAGGAGAGACCCAGTACTTC. Its translation is CASSLGGTPGETQYF.